These 6 T cell receptor beta chains share one sample of origin, sequenced in a study of Graves' ophthalmopathy and Graves' hyperthyroidism. Amplification of TCR beta CDR3 regions used RNA transcripts. The library came from an HTBI-primed first-round RT-PCR and a second-round multiplex PCR. One entry per CDR3 protein, called by TCRdb with MiXCR from the multiplex PCR reads. This sample has under 800,000 distinct CDR3 sequences; 22% occur once, and the top ten carry approximately 7.7%. Material: peripheral blood. All receptors derive from a woman aged 18-29 years with stable Graves' hyperthyroidism. Some clones in this sample may be carry-over from other donors' samples.

J is TRBJ1-2 and V is TRBV6-1; D not resolved. The CDR3 is made up of 14 amino acids. CDR1 is MNHNS, CDR2 SASEGT, per germline. The V end was cut by 6 bases, the J end by 0 bases, with 11 bases between. In DNA form, the CDR3 reads TGTGCCAGCAGACATACAACTACTAACTATGGCTACACCTTC. Amino acids: CASRHTTTNYGYTF.

There are many counts of this clonotype. This chain links TRBV2 with TRBJ1-1; 9 bases align to TRBD1. V lost 10 bases to trimming and J lost 4 bases; unmatched junction nucleotides: 16. CDR3 size: 16 residues. Germline lookup yields CDR1 SNHLY and CDR2 FYNNEI. The CDR3 here is CATTYPGTGRGTEAFF. As DNA, the CDR3 is TGTGCCACCACTTACCCCGGGACAGGGCGAGGCACTGAAGCTTTCTTT.

This clonotype came up many times. The chain combines TRBV2 with TRBJ1-1, with D tentatively TRBD1 (5 bases). The CDR3 is 12 amino acids. From germline, CDR1 is SNHLY and CDR2 FYNNEI. V lost 5 bases to trimming and J lost 6 bases, with 10 bases between them. The CDR3 sequence is CASSWGGAEAFF. The DNA for the CDR3 is TGTGCCAGCAGTTGGGGCGGGGCTGAAGCTTTCTTT.

This clonotype was counted many times. The genes are TRBV5-1 and TRBJ1-1; weak D call: TRBD1 (5 bases). Per germline, CDR1 SGHRS and CDR2 YFSETQ. Deletions cut 4 bases from V and 0 bases from J, with 7 bases between. The CDR3 has 13 residues. CDR3 sequence: CASSTDMNTEAFF. The DNA for the CDR3 is TGCGCCAGCAGCACGGACATGAACACTGAAGCTTTCTTT.

As concerns this clonotype: Just one base apart from a much larger clone, this may be a read error. J is TRBJ2-7 and V is TRBV25-1, with D perhaps TRBD1 (6 bases). Germline-derived CDR1 and CDR2 are MGHDK and SYGVNS. The CDR3 runs to 14 residues. CDR3 sequence reads: CASSFGQRSDEQYF. In DNA form, the CDR3 reads TGTGCCAGCAGTTTCGGACAGCGCTCCGACGAGCAGTACTTC.

The rearrangement uses TRBV24-1 and TRBJ2-2; D tentatively fits TRBD1 or TRBD2 (5 bases each). V was clipped by 5 bases and J by 1 base, with 13 bases between them. CDR1 is KGHDR, CDR2 SFDVKD, per germline. The CDR3 extends over 16 amino acids. The chain's CDR3 is CATSVKGPKNTGELFF. CDR3 nucleotide sequence: TGTGCCACCAGTGTGAAGGGACCCAAGAACACCGGGGAGCTGTTTTTT.